The 26 T cell receptor beta chains listed next were all sequenced from one sample in a study of chemoradiotherapy in HPV16-positive cancers. Clones were sequenced by immunoSEQ multiplex PCR, and TCRdb holds only the in-frame ones, with some missing. This sample has 1,500 or so clones; approximately 77% occur once, and the top ten carry 15% to 20%. The specimen comprised tumor tissue, sampled from a patient who underwent chemoradiotherapy. These receptors were taken from a human donor with HPV-associated anogenital cancer.

This clone came up a few times. The CDR3 reads CASSLHSNQPQHF. The CDR3 bases are TGTGCCAGCAGCTTACATAGCAATCAGCCCCAGCATTTT. V gene TRBV7-9 combines with J gene TRBJ1-5; no firm D call. Trimming stripped 2 bases from V and 0 bases from J, with 2 bases between. The CDR3 is made up of 13 amino acids. In germline, CDR1 is SEHNR, CDR2 FQNEAQ (reference sequence). Variable domain in full (rest from reference TRBV7-9 and TRBJ1-5): DTGVSQNPRHKITKRGQNVTFRCDPISEHNRLYWYRQTLGQGPEFLTYFQNEAQLEKSRLLSDRFSAERPKGSFSTLEIQRTEQGDSAMYLCASSLHSNQPQHFGDGTRLSIL.

The chain carries TRBV6-5 and TRBJ1-4; possibly TRBD1 for D (6 bases). The V gene lost 0 bases and the J gene lost 8 bases, with 10 bases spanning the gap. CDR1 is MNHEY and CDR2 is SVGAGI in the germline V gene. The CDR3 has 14 amino acids. CDR3 coding DNA: TGTGCCAGCAGTTACTCGGGGGGGGCAGAAAAACTGTTTTTT. This codes for CASSYSGGAEKLFF.

As concerns this clone: Other DNA sequences in the sample encode the same CDR3. The CDR3 loop reads CASSQDGDFNQPQHF. CDR3 bases: TGTGCCAGCAGCCAAGACGGGGATTTCAATCAGCCCCAGCATTTT. This sequence joins TRBV4-2 and TRBJ1-5; D is unresolved. Trimming left V 0 bases short and J 3 bases short, with 9 bases between. CDR3 length: 15 amino acids. CDR1 is LGHNA and CDR2 is YNFKEQ in the germline V gene.

This clone is hyperexpanded in the sample. This chain joins TRBV6-5 and TRBJ2-7; TRBD2 aligns across 12 bases. The junction had 2 bases not matched to a gene; V was cut back by 8 bases and J by 3 bases. This CDR3 is built from 13 residues. CDR1 and CDR2 (germline): MNHEY, SVGAGI. DNA of the CDR3: TGTGCCAGCCGGACTAGCGGGGTCTACGAGCAGTACTTC. Protein: CASRTSGVYEQYF.

This chain links TRBV6-6 with TRBJ2-7; 12 bases align to TRBD2. Germline V lookup: CDR1 MNHNY, CDR2 SVGAGI (reference sequence). CDR3 length equals 13 residues. V lost 10 bases and J lost 3; bases outside the gene matches: 4. CDR3 DNA sequence: TGTGCCACACGGACTAGCGGGGTCTACGAGCAGTACTTC. This sequence encodes CATRTSGVYEQYF.

Concerning this clone: One junction end does not reproduce the germline sequence, and a read error may be involved. The chain couples TRBV5-1 to TRBJ2-7; D could derive from TRBD1 or TRBD2 (5 bases each). The CDR3 spans 12 residues. Germline assignment: CDR1 SGHRS and CDR2 YFSETQ. CDR3 nucleotide sequence: TGCGCCTGCAGCTGGGGGACCTACGAGCAGTACTTC. This codes for CACSWGTYEQYF.

The genes are TRBV9 and TRBJ2-5; D might be TRBD1 (8 bases). The CDR3 covers 14 residues. The V and J ends lost 3 bases and 5 bases respectively, with 14 bases between them. Germline assignment: CDR1 SGDLS and CDR2 YYNGEE. The CDR3 nucleotides read TGTGCCAGCAGCGCGAACAGGGGGGGGGAGACCCAGTACTTC. The encoded protein is CASSANRGGETQYF. Variable domain in full (rest from reference TRBV9 and TRBJ2-5): DSGVTQTPKHLITATGQRVTLRCSPRSGDLSVYWYQQSLDQGLQFLIQYYNGEERAKGNILERFSAQQFPDLHSELNLSSLELGDSALYFCASSANRGGETQYFGPGTRLLVL.

The gene calls are TRBV5-8 and TRBJ2-1; D not certain. The CDR3 is 13 residues long. V gave up 4 bases and J gave up 6 bases, with 11 bases separating them. Germline V gene data show CDR1 as SGHTS and CDR2 as YDEGEE. The CDR3, as DNA: TGTGCCAGCAGCCCGACATGGGGCAATGAGCAGTTCTTC. This codes for CASSPTWGNEQFF.

The V call is TRBV5-1, the J call TRBJ1-2; perhaps TRBD1 as D (5 bases). Germline V gives CDR1 SGHRS, CDR2 YFSETQ. The CDR3 has 13 amino acids. V lost 4 bases to trimming and J lost 8 bases, with 15 bases between them. In DNA form, the CDR3 reads TGCGCCAGCAGCCCCGGGCAGGGCCCCGGCTACACCTTC. It specifies CASSPGQGPGYTF.

The count of this clone is one. A much larger clone differs from this one at a single base, so this may be a read error. This rearrangement joins TRBV7-9 to TRBJ2-3; D could derive from TRBD1 or TRBD2 (6 bases each). CDR1 and CDR2 from the germline V gene are SEHNR and FQNEAQ (reference sequence). Deletions cut 1 base from V and 5 bases from J, with 13 bases between. The CDR3 consists of 15 residues. Written as DNA, the CDR3 is TGTGCCAGCAGCTTAGGGTGGGGGGCCATAGATACGCAGTATTTT. The encoded protein is CASSLGWGAIDTQYF.

The chain employs TRBV21-1 and TRBJ2-5; the D call of TRBD1 is as the table states it, not checked on the DNA. TRBV21-1 is a pseudogene locus. This CDR3 region has 14 residues. CDR3 residues: CASSEDRAKETQYF. CDR3 sequence (DNA): TGTGCCAGCAGCGAGGACAGGGCCAAAGAGACCCAGTACTTC.

CDR3 in amino acids: CASSFRAGVTTGELFF. The CDR3 nucleotides are TGTGCCAGCAGCTTTAGGGCAGGGGTTACGACCGGGGAGCTGTTTTTT. The chain couples TRBV7-9 to TRBJ2-2; TRBD1 might be the D (6 bases). Germline loops: CDR1 SEHNR, CDR2 FQNEAQ (reference sequence). The CDR3 extends over 16 amino acids. Trimming took off 3 bases at V and 5 bases at J, with 16 bases between the two ends.

This clone was detected once. This chain uses TRBV6-8 with TRBJ1-2, with D possibly being TRBD1 (5 bases). CDR1 is MNHGY, CDR2 SAAAGT, per germline. Trimming took off 5 bases at V and 8 bases at J, with 18 bases between the two ends. There are 14 residues in the CDR3. CDR3 protein: CASSDGTPGGGYTF. For the CDR3, the DNA is TGTGCCAGCAGTGACGGGACTCCCGGCGGAGGCTACACCTTC.

V is TRBV7-8 and J is TRBJ1-6; unclear D gene. The V end was cut by 3 bases, the J end by 12 bases, with 9 bases between. CDR3 length: 12 residues. Germline CDR1 reads SGHVS; CDR2 reads FQNEAQ. CDR3 DNA sequence: TGTGCCAGCAGCTTCTTGGCGGGACCCCTCCACTTT. Its protein product is CASSFLAGPLHF.

This sequence joins TRBV29-1 and TRBJ2-7; 9 bases are a match to TRBD1. J lost 2 bases, V lost 7 bases, and 9 bases had no gene match. Germline loops: CDR1 SQVTM, CDR2 ANQGSEA. The CDR3 runs to 14 residues. CDR3 region: CSALTGTGTYEQYF. The CDR3 DNA is TGCAGCGCTTTGACCGGGACAGGGACCTACGAGCAGTACTTC.

The J gene is TRBJ2-5, the V gene TRBV30; D gene uncertain. Trimming cost V 0 bases and J 5 bases, with 13 bases left between them. Germline CDR1 GTSNPN, CDR2 SVGIG (reference sequence). There are 14 residues in the CDR3. The CDR3 loop reads CAWSVRTPVETQYF. CDR3 nucleotide sequence: TGTGCCTGGAGTGTACGTACACCGGTTGAGACCCAGTACTTC.

This chain links TRBV16 with TRBJ1-4; 7 positions agree with TRBD1. With V trimmed by 4 bases and J by 5 bases, 19 bases remained unmatched. Germline V CDR1 and CDR2: KGHSY, FQNENV. This CDR3 has 19 residues. In DNA form, the CDR3 reads TGTGCCAGCAGCCTAACAGGGGACGAATTGATGGGACAAAATGAAAAACTGTTTTTT. Protein product: CASSLTGDELMGQNEKLFF.

V gene TRBV7-2 combines with J gene TRBJ2-3, with 10 bases lining up with TRBD2. The CDR3 runs to 14 residues. J was trimmed by 4 bases and V by 7 bases; bases with no gene match: 5. The germline gives CDR1 SGHTA, CDR2 FQGNSA. The CDR3 DNA follows: TGTGCCAGCAAGCGGGAGGGCCGGGCAGATACGCAGTATTTT. Translated: CASKREGRADTQYF.

The V gene is TRBV19, the J gene TRBJ1-5; D ambiguous. CDR1 LNHDA and CDR2 SQIVND come from the germline V gene (reference sequence). CDR3 length: 13 residues. The ends were cut back, 3 bases at V and 7 bases at J, with 10 bases in the middle. This chain's CDR3 is CASSITLGQPQHF. CDR3 sequence (DNA): TGTGCCAGTAGTATTACCCTTGGACAGCCCCAGCATTTT.

CDR3 nucleotide sequence: TGTGCCAGCGGCAGGGTCGTGGGCAATCAGCCCCAGCATTTT. Residues: CASGRVVGNQPQHF. The rearrangement joins TRBV7-2 to TRBJ1-5, with D possibly matching TRBD1 (5 bases). V lost 8 bases, J lost 2 bases, and 13 bases lay in between. Looked up from germline, CDR1 is SGHTA and CDR2 is FQGNSA. CDR3 length: 14 amino acids.

This clone was detected only once. V is TRBV29-1 and J is TRBJ2-7; 10 nucleotides align to TRBD2. The CDR3 sequence is 16 residues long. Germline values: CDR1 SQVTM, CDR2 ANQGSEA. J was trimmed by 4 bases and V by 3 bases; bases with no gene match: 12. The CDR3 is CSVEVHGAGGPYEQYF. The CDR3 nucleotides read TGCAGCGTTGAGGTCCACGGAGCGGGAGGGCCGTACGAGCAGTACTTC.

This clone has more than one count but fewer than ten. The chain employs TRBV7-9 and TRBJ2-1; 12 bases are a match to TRBD2. The CDR3 has 16 amino acids. With 2 bases clipped from V and 4 bases from J, the junction kept 3 bases outside the gene matches. Looked up from germline, CDR1 is SEHNR and CDR2 is FQNEAQ (reference sequence). The CDR3 here is CASSLMGLAGYNEQFF. CDR3 sequence (DNA): TGTGCCAGCAGCTTAATGGGACTAGCGGGTTACAATGAGCAGTTCTTC.

This clone is large within its sample. The chain is built from TRBV7-9 and TRBJ1-5, with 9 bases identical to TRBD1. Germline lookup yields CDR1 SEHNR and CDR2 FQNEAQ (reference sequence). The CDR3 consists of 14 residues. V shed 5 bases, J shed 6 bases, and the junction held 5 bases outside the gene matches. The CDR3, as DNA: TGTGCCAGCAGCGCGGGACAGGGCGCTCAGCCCCAGCATTTT. Its protein is CASSAGQGAQPQHF.

The chain employs TRBV27 and TRBJ2-7; perhaps TRBD1 as D (6 bases). With 0 bases removed from V and 3 bases from J, the gap between germline ends came to 9 bases. Germline V CDR1 and CDR2: MNHEY, SMNVEV (reference sequence). The CDR3 sequence is 14 residues long. This CDR3 reads CASSLSTGIYEQYF. The CDR3, as DNA: TGTGCCAGCAGTTTATCAACAGGGATCTACGAGCAGTACTTC.

The chain has TRBV7-7 and TRBJ1-1; possible D gene TRBD1, 6 bases. Germline assignment: CDR1 SSHAT and CDR2 FNYEAQ (reference sequence). V was shortened by 5 bases and J by 1 base, with 11 bases between the two germline ends. This CDR3 has 14 amino acids. The CDR3 coding sequence is TGTGCCAGCAGCCCAGAGGGGGGGAACACTGAAGCTTTCTTT. Translating it yields CASSPEGGNTEAFF.

V usage is TRBV5-6 and J usage is TRBJ2-7; maybe TRBD1 (6 bases). The CDR3 runs to 13 residues. CDR1 is SGHDT, CDR2 YYEEEE, per germline. V was pared by 2 bases and J by 5 bases, with 11 bases between. The DNA for the CDR3 is TGTGCCAGCAGCTTAATGGGGGCCCACGAGCAGTACTTC. It yields the protein CASSLMGAHEQYF.